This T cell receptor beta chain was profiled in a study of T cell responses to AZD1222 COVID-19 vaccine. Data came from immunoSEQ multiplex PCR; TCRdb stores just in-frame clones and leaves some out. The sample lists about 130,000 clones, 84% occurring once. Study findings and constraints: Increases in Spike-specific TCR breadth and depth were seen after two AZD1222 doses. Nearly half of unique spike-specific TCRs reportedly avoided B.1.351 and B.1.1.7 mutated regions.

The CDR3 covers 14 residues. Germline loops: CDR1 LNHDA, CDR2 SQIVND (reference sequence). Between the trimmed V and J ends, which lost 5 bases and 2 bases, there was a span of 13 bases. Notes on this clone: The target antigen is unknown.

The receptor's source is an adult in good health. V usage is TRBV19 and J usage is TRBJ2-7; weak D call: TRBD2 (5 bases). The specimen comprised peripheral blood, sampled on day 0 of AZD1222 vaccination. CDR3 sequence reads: CASSRLEVPYEQYF. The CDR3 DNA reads TGTGCCAGTAGTCGCCTGGAGGTCCCCTACGAGCAGTACTTC.